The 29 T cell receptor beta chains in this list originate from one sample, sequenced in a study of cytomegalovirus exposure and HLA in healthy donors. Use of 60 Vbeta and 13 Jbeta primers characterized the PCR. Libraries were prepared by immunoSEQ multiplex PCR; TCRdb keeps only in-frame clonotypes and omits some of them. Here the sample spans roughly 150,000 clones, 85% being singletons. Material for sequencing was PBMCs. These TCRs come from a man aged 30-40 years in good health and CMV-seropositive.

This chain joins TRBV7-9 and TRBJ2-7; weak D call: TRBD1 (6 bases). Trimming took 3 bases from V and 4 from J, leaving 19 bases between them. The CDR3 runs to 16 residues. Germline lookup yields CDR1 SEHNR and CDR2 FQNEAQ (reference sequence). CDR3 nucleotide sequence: TGTGCCAGCAGCTTCGAGGCCGGGGTACAGGGTTACGAGCAGTACGTC. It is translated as CASSFEAGVQGYEQYV.

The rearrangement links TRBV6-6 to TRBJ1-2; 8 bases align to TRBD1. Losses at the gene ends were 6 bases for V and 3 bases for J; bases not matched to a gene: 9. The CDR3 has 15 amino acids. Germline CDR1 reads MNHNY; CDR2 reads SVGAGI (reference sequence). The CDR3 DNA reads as TGTGCCAGCAGGTCAGGGGGGACAGGCGACTATGGCTACACCTTC. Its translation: CASRSGGTGDYGYTF.

The CDR3 loop is CASSHIDYTSTGELFF. CDR3 bases: TGCGCCAGCAGCCACATTGACTACACTTCCACCGGGGAGCTGTTTTTT. This rearrangement joins TRBV4-3 to TRBJ2-2; TRBD2 might be the D (5 bases). The CDR3 extends over 16 amino acids. Germline CDR1 and CDR2: LGHNA and YSLEER. Trimming removed 3 bases from V and 4 bases from J, with 15 bases in between.

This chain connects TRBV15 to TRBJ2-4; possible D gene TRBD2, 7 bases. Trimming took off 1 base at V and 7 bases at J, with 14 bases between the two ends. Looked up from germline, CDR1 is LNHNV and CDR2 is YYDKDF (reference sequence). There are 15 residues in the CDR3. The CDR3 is CATSRGRGGKNIQYF. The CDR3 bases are TGTGCCACCAGCAGAGGTAGGGGGGGGAAGAACATTCAGTACTTC.

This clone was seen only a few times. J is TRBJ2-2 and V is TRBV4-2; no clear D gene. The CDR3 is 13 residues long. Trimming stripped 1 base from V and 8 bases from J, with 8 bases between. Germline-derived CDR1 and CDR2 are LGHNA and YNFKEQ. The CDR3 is CASSQGSGGELFF. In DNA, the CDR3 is TGTGCCAGCAGCCAAGGCTCAGGAGGGGAGCTGTTTTTT.

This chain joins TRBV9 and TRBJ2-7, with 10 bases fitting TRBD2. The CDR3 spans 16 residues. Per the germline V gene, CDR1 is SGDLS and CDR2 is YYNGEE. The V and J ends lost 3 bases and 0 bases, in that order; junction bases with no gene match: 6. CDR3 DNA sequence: TGTGCCAGCAGCGCGACCTCTAGCGGGAGCTCCTACGAGCAGTACTTC. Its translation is CASSATSSGSSYEQYF. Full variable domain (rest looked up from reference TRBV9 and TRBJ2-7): DSGVTQTPKHLITATGQRVTLRCSPRSGDLSVYWYQQSLDQGLQFLIQYYNGEERAKGNILERFSAQQFPDLHSELNLSSLELGDSALYFCASSATSSGSSYEQYFGPGTRLTVT.

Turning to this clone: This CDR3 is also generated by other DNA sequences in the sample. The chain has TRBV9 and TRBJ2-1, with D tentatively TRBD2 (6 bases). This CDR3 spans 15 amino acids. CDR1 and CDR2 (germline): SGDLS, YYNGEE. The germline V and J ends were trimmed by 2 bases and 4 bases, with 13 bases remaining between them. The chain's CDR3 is CASSVAGTTYNEQFF. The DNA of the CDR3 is TGTGCCAGCAGCGTGGCGGGAACCACGTACAATGAGCAGTTCTTC.

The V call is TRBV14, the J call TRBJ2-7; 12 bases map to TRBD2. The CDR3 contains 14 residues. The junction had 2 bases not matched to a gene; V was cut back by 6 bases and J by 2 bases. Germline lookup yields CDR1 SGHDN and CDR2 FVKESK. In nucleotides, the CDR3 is TGTGCCAGCAGTCTAGCGGGAGGGACCTACGAGCAGTACTTC. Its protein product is CASSLAGGTYEQYF.

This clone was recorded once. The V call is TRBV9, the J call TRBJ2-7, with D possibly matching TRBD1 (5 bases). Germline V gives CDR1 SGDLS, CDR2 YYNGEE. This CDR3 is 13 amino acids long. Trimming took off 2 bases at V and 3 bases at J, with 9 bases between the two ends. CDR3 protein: CASSVRQGYEQYV. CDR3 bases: TGTGCCAGCAGCGTGCGGCAGGGCTACGAGCAGTACGTC.

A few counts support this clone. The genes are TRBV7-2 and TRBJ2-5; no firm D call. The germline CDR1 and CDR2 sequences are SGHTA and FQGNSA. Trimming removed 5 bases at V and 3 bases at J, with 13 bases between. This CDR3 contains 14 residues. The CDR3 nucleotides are TGTGCCAGCAGCCCGTATCTAGGTGAAGAGACCCAGTACTTC. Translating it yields CASSPYLGEETQYF.

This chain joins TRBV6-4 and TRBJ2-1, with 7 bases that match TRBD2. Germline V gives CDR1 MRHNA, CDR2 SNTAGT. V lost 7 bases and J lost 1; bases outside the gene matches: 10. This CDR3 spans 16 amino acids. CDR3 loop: CASKKEAGSSYNEQFF. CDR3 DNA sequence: TGTGCCAGCAAAAAGGAAGCGGGATCTTCCTACAATGAGCAGTTCTTC.

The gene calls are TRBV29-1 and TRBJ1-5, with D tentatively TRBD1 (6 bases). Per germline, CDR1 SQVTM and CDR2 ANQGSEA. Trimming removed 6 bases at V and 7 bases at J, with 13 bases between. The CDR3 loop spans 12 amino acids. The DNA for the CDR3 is TGCAGCGTGGGGGACACGCGCCAGCCCCAGCATTTT. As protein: CSVGDTRQPQHF.

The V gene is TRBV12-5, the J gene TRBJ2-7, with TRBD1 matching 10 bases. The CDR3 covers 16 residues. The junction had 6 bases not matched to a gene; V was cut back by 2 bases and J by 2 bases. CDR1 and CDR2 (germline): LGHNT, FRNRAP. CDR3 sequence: CASGLTGTGVTYEQYF. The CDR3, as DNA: TGTGCTAGTGGTTTGACCGGGACAGGGGTCACCTACGAGCAGTACTTC.

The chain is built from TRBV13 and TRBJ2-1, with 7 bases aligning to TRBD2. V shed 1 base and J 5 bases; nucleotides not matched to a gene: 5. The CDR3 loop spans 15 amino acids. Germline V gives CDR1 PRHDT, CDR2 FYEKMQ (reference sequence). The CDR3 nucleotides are TGTGCCAGCAGCTTAGTAGGACTAGGGGACAATGAGCAGTTCTTC. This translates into CASSLVGLGDNEQFF.

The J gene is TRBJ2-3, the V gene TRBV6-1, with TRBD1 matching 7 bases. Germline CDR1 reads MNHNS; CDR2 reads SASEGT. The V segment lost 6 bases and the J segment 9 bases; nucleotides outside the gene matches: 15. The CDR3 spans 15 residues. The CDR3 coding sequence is TGTGCCAGCAGGGGACAGCTAGCCTTGGGTGGGACGCAGTATTTT. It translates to CASRGQLALGGTQYF.

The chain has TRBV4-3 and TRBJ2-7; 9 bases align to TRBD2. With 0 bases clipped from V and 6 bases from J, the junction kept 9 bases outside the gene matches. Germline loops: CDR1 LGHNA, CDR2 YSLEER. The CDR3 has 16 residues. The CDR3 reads CASSQDRAGGRGEQYF. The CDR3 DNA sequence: TGCGCCAGCAGCCAAGATCGAGCGGGAGGTCGGGGCGAGCAGTACTTC.

CDR3 DNA sequence: TGTGCCAGCAGCCCGAGGACTAGCGGGAGGCTCGGGGCCAACGTCCTGACTTTC. It is translated as CASSPRTSGRLGANVLTF. This chain connects TRBV13 to TRBJ2-6; TRBD2 matches at 14 bases. The trim removed 5 bases at V and 4 bases at J, leaving 7 bases unmatched. CDR1 and CDR2 from the germline V gene are PRHDT and FYEKMQ (reference sequence). The CDR3 covers 18 residues. Filled out from reference TRBV13 and TRBJ2-6, the complete variable domain reads AAGVIQSPRHLIKEKRETATLKCYPIPRHDTVYWYQQGPGQDPQFLISFYEKMQSDKGSIPDRFSAQQFSDYHSELNMSSLELGDSALYFCASSPRTSGRLGANVLTFGAGSRLTVL.

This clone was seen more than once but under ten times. The chain's CDR3 is CATRSGNTIYF. In DNA, the CDR3 is TGTGCCACCCGCTCTGGAAACACCATATATTTT. V and J are TRBV10-3 and TRBJ1-3; D remains unclear. The CDR3 is 11 amino acids. Trimming pared 10 bases from V and 0 bases from J, leaving 4 bases between. The germline gives CDR1 ENHRY, CDR2 SYGVKD.

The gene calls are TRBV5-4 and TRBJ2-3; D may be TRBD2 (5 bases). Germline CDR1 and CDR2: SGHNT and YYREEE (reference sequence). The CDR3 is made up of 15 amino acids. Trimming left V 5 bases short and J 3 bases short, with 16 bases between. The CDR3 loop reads CASRPSLSTTDTQYF. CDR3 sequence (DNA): TGTGCCAGCAGGCCTAGCCTAAGTACGACAGATACGCAGTATTTT.

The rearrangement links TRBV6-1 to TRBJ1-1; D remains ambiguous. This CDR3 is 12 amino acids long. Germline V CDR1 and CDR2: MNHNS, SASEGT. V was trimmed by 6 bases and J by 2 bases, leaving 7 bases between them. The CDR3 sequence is CASRGSNTEAFF. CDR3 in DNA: TGTGCCAGCAGGGGCAGTAACACTGAAGCTTTCTTT.

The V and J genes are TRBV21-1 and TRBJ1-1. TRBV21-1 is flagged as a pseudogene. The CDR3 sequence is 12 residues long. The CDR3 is CASSKGRRRAFF. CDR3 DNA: TGTGCCAGCAGCAAAGGGCGGCGGCGAGCTTTCTTT.

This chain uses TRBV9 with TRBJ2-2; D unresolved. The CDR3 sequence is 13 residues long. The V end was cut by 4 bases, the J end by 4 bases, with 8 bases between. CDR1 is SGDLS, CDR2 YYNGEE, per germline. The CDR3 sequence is CASSTHTTGELFF. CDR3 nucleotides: TGTGCCAGCAGCACCCACACCACCGGGGAGCTGTTTTTT.

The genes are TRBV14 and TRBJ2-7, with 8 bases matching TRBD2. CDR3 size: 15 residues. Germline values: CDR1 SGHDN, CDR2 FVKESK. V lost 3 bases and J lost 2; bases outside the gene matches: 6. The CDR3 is CASSHSGDRPYEQYV. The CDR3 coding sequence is TGTGCCAGCAGCCATAGCGGGGACCGTCCCTACGAGCAGTACGTC.

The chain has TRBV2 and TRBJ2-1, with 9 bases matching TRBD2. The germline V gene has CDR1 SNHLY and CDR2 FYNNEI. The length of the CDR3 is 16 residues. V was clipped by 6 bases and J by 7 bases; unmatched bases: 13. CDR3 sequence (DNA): TGTGCCAGCAGGAGAGAGGCTAGCGGGATGAAAAATGAGCAGTTCTTC. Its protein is CASRREASGMKNEQFF. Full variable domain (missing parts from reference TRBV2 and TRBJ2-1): EPEVTQTPSHQVTQMGQEVILRCVPISNHLYFYWYRQILGQKVEFLVSFYNNEISEKSEIFDDQFSVERPDGSNFTLKIRSTKLEDSAMYFCASRREASGMKNEQFFGPGTRLTVL.

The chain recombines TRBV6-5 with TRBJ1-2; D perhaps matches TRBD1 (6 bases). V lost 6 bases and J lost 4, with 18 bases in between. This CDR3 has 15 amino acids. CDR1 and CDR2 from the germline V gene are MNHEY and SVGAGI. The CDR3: CASSRIDRTIYGYTF. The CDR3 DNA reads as TGTGCCAGCAGCCGGATAGACAGGACCATCTATGGCTACACCTTC.

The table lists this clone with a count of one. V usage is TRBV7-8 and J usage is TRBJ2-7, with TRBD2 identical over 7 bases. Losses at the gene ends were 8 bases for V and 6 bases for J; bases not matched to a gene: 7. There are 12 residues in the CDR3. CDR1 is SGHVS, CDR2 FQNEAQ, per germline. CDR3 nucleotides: TGTGCCAGCTTTTGGCGGGAGCCCGAGCAGTACGTC. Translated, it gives CASFWREPEQYV.

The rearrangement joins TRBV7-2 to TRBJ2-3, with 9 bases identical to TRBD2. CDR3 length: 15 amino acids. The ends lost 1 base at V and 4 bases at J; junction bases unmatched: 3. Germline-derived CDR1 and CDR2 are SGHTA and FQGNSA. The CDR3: CASSLEREVPDTQYF. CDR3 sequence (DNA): TGTGCCAGCAGCTTAGAGCGGGAGGTCCCAGATACGCAGTATTTT.

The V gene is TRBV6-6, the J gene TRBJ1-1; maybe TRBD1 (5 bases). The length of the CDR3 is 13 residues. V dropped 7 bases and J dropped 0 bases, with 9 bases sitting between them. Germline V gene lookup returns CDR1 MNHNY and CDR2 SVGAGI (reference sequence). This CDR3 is CASTDSLNTEAFF. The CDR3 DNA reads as TGTGCCAGCACCGACAGCCTGAACACTGAAGCTTTCTTT.

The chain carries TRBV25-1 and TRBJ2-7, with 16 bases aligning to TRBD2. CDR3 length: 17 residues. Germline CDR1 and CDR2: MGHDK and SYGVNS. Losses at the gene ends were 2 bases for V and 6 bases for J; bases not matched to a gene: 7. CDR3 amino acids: CASSEAGTSGRAVEQYF. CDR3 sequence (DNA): TGTGCCAGCAGTGAAGCCGGGACTAGCGGGAGGGCCGTCGAGCAGTACTTC.